Shown below are 11 T cell receptor beta chains from a single sample sequenced in a study of monozygotic twins with inflammatory bowel disease. TCRdb re-called the 5' RACE reads; one entry per CDR3 protein, DNA not given. The listing contains about 160,000 distinct CDR3 sequences. The sequenced material came from blood. Source of these receptors: a human donor with ulcerative colitis or Crohn's disease, or a healthy co-twin of an affected twin (not recorded which).

This chain links TRBV27 with TRBJ2-3; TCRdb outputs TRBD2, but without DNA this stays unchecked. This CDR3 contains 16 residues. The germline CDR1 and CDR2 sequences are MNHEY and SMNVEV (reference sequence). The CDR3 protein is CASSLLGGTSTDTQYF.

The genes are TRBV6-5 and TRBJ1-4; TCRdb outputs TRBD1, but without DNA this stays unchecked. The CDR3 extends over 18 amino acids. Germline CDR1 and CDR2: MNHEY and SVGAGI. The CDR3 region is CASSYSGDRGPYNEKLFF.

The CDR3 loop is CSARASGGAGQFF. The rearrangement links TRBV20-1 to TRBJ2-1; the D call of TRBD2 rests on TCRdb alone, since no DNA is present to check it. This CDR3 spans 13 amino acids. CDR1 is DFQATT and CDR2 is SNEGSKA in the germline V gene (reference sequence).

The V and J genes are TRBV28 and TRBJ1-5. CDR3 length: 18 residues. Germline V gene sequence: CDR1 MDHEN, CDR2 SYDVKM. The CDR3 spells CASSTLGLRKHSNQPQHF.

V and J are TRBV11-2 and TRBJ1-4; TCRdb proposes TRBD1, but this gene call is untestable without DNA. The CDR3 totals 16 residues. The germline V gene has CDR1 SGHAT and CDR2 FQNNGV. CDR3 sequence: CASSLGPLTGEEKLFF.

The chain uses TRBV20-1 and TRBJ1-3; with no DNA, the TCRdb D assignment of TRBD1 cannot be verified. The CDR3 totals 14 residues. Germline V lookup: CDR1 DFQATT, CDR2 SNEGSKA (reference sequence). CDR3 region: CSAFDRGTGNTIYF.

The chain recombines TRBV5-4 with TRBJ1-2; TCRdb designates TRBD1, a call that cannot be tested without DNA. This CDR3 has 14 residues. The germline V gene encodes CDR1 SGHNT and CDR2 YYREEE (reference sequence). The CDR3: CASSPDSTNYGYTF.

J is TRBJ2-7 and V is TRBV6-1; checking the TCRdb D call of TRBD2 is not possible without DNA. Per the germline V gene, CDR1 is MNHNS and CDR2 is SASEGT. The CDR3 is 16 amino acids. The CDR3 sequence: CASSLALPGALHEQYF.

J is TRBJ1-2 and V is TRBV9. Germline CDR1 and CDR2: SGDLS and YYNGEE. The CDR3 loop spans 13 amino acids. This chain's CDR3 is CASSTTVNYGYTF.

The CDR3 spells CASSSPDGSYEQYF. This chain connects TRBV5-4 to TRBJ2-7; lacking DNA, the TRBD1 call made by TCRdb goes unchecked. The CDR3 has 14 residues. CDR1 SGHNT and CDR2 YYREEE come from the germline V gene (reference sequence).

This rearrangement joins TRBV5-1 to TRBJ2-6; the TCRdb D gene call, TRBD1, has no DNA to confirm it. This CDR3 is built from 22 residues. Per the germline V gene, CDR1 is SGHRS and CDR2 is YFSETQ. CDR3 sequence reads: CASSSEEGAGDLFSSGANVLTF.